This T cell receptor (beta chain) was captured by sequencing in a study of graft-versus-host responses after intestinal transplantation. The overall study: Among the recipients, transplants were multivisceral, liver-intestinal, or isolated intestinal.

TCRdb's copy holds only in-frame clones and misses some; the assay was immunoSEQ multiplex PCR. Among 85,000 to 100,000 clones listed, 80% to 95% were seen once. About this clone: Its antigen is unidentified.

The CDR3 is 12 residues long. CDR1 MDHEN and CDR2 SYDVKM come from the germline V gene. Trimming left V 4 bases short and J 6 bases short, with 7 bases between. Study-wide findings and caveats: High graft-versus-host to host-versus-graft T cell clonal ratios marked allografts of patients with graft-donor macrochimerism. GvH clones were found in recipient marrow; some appeared first in ileum or blood. Declining HvG levels early post-transplant were linked to peak circulating GvH clone levels.

The material was unstimulated CD8+ T cells sorted from spleen or lymph node cells, obtained before transplant. The chain has TRBV28 and TRBJ2-1, with TRBD2 as a possible D gene (5 bases). This sequence was found in a human donor who was the organ donor for an intestinal transplant. CDR3 amino acids: CASSSGLNEQFF. Written as DNA, the CDR3 is TGTGCCAGCAGTTCCGGACTCAATGAGCAGTTCTTC.